The clone carrying this T cell receptor beta chain was seen a single time. Its antigen is not known. The germline CDR1 and CDR2 sequences are MNHNS and SASEGT. CDR3 length: 14 amino acids. J gave up 8 bases and V 6 bases, and 5 bases lay outside the gene matches. Each and every patient relapsed after autologous stem cell transplantation, and patients got differing brentuximab vedotin exposure. TCRdb's copy holds only in-frame clones and misses some; the assay was immunoSEQ multiplex PCR. The sample has some 96,000 clones; 75% to 85% are singletons. This sample stems from a study of PD-1 blockade in classical Hodgkin lymphoma. The study, taken as a whole, reports: Patients newly diagnosed and complete responders had comparable baseline diversity.

This clonotype was obtained from a human donor with classical Hodgkin lymphoma. Sequencing was performed on peripheral blood mononuclear cells (PBMCs), taken before the second cycle of nivolumab. The V call is TRBV6-1, the J call TRBJ2-1; 12 positions match TRBD2. The CDR3 region has the DNA TGTGCCAGCAGACTAGCGGGAGGTCTGGATGAGCAGTTCTTC. As protein: CASRLAGGLDEQFF.